Shown below are 25 T cell receptor beta chains from a single sample sequenced in a study of breast tumors, draining lymph nodes, adjacent tissues (dated by TCRdb to the mid-2010s). The lymph node samples were taken from the axillary draining lymph nodes of breast cancer patients. Library preparation was by multiplex PCR. Data came from an Illumina HiSeq 2000. Using fastp at Q25 and MiXCR, TCRdb reprocessed the public reads and kept productive beta chains. Identical CDR3 proteins give one entry, which carries the most common genes and DNA. The sample table lists around 300,000 distinct CDR3 sequences, 30% to 35% of them with a count of one. The ten largest account for more than 0.85% of the sample. Sample: axillary lymph node tissue. Receptors originate from a female donor with breast cancer. Some clones in this sample may be carry-over from other donors' samples.

The chain carries TRBV19 and TRBJ2-4, with 11 bases aligning to TRBD1. The germline V gene encodes CDR1 LNHDA and CDR2 SQIVND (reference sequence). With V trimmed by 0 bases and J by 3 bases, 4 bases remained unmatched. CDR3 length equals 17 residues. In DNA form, the CDR3 reads TGTGCCAGTAGTATAGACGGGACAGGGGGAGGCAAAAACATTCAGTACTTC. Protein: CASSIDGTGGGKNIQYF.

This clonotype was counted at least ten times. The rearrangement uses TRBV7-2 and TRBJ2-7, with 7 bases lining up with TRBD1. J was trimmed by 2 bases and V by 5 bases; bases with no gene match: 6. This CDR3 has 14 residues. Per the germline V gene, CDR1 is SGHTA and CDR2 is FQGNSA. This chain's CDR3 is CASSVRQGPYEQYF. For the CDR3, the DNA is TGTGCCAGCAGCGTACGACAGGGTCCCTACGAGCAGTACTTC.

In this sample, this clonotype turned up many times. This chain uses TRBV9 with TRBJ2-7; the match to TRBD1 covers 10 bases. CDR1 SGDLS and CDR2 YYNGEE come from the germline V gene. Unmatched junction bases numbered 7, after V lost 0 bases and J lost 4 bases. The CDR3 runs to 16 residues. The CDR3 DNA is TGTGCCAGCAGCGTAGGGGGGGGACAGGGGTTTTACGAGCAGTACTTC. Its protein product is CASSVGGGQGFYEQYF.

This clonotype came up once. A much larger clone lies a single base off, so this may be a read error. V gene TRBV27 combines with J gene TRBJ2-3; D unresolved. The CDR3 totals 11 residues. The germline V gene has CDR1 MNHEY and CDR2 SMNVEV (reference sequence). This CDR3 reads CASIGFDTQCF. The DNA of the CDR3 is TGTGCCAGCATTGGGTTCGATACGCAGTGTTTT.

With regard to this clonotype: This sequence may be a read error, since a much larger clone differs from it by one base. This sequence joins TRBV30 and TRBJ2-5; D uncertain. V was trimmed by 8 bases and J by 5 bases, leaving 15 bases between them. The CDR3 extends over 12 amino acids. The germline V gene encodes CDR1 GTSNPN and CDR2 SVGIG (reference sequence). For the CDR3, the DNA is TGTGCCCGGAAGCCCCCTGGGGAGACCCAGTACTTC. Translation: CARKPPGETQYF.

This clonotype was detected only a few times. The chain combines TRBV12-5 with TRBJ2-1; 13 nucleotides match TRBD2. Germline trimming cut 3 bases from V and 6 bases from J; bases unmatched to any gene: 5. The CDR3 extends over 16 amino acids. Looked up from germline, CDR1 is LGHNT and CDR2 is FRNRAP. Here the CDR3 DNA reads TGTGCTAGTGGTTTCGGTGGGACTAGCGGGATCAATGAGCAGTTCTTC. Protein sequence: CASGFGGTSGINEQFF.

For this clonotype: Being one base from a much bigger clone, this may be a read error. The chain employs TRBV18 and TRBJ2-7, with 7 positions matching TRBD2. Germline V gene sequence: CDR1 KGHSH, CDR2 LQKENI. The CDR3 totals 12 residues. The CDR3 spells CAGSGGTYEQYF. The DNA for the CDR3 is TGTGCCGGCTCGGGAGGAACGTACGAGCAGTACTTC.

Many counts were recorded for this clonotype. This sequence joins TRBV11-2 and TRBJ2-7; the match to TRBD1 covers 7 bases. The CDR3 is made up of 15 amino acids. Looked up from germline, CDR1 is SGHAT and CDR2 is FQNNGV. V lost 1 base, J lost 2 bases, and 5 bases stayed unmatched. The CDR3 is CASSLGDSPAYEQYF. The DNA for the CDR3 is TGTGCCAGCAGCTTAGGGGACAGTCCCGCCTACGAGCAGTACTTC.

This clonotype was counted ten times or more. The chain uses TRBV4-1 and TRBJ2-2; TRBD1 matches at 7 bases. Germline V gene sequence: CDR1 MGHRA, CDR2 YSYEKL. The CDR3 length is 16 residues. J lost 7 bases, V lost 1 base, and 9 bases had no gene match. The CDR3 nucleotides are TGCGCCAGCAGCCAAGTCAGGGGGTTTATTTTCGGGGAGCTGTTTTTT. Translated, it gives CASSQVRGFIFGELFF.

The V call is TRBV6-4, the J call TRBJ2-1; no clear D. Trimming pared 5 bases from V and 0 bases from J, leaving 11 bases between. Germline V lookup: CDR1 MRHNA, CDR2 SNTAGT. The CDR3 totals 15 residues. The CDR3 DNA reads as TGTGCCAGCAGTTATCTCCTTAGCTCCTACAATGAGCAGTTCTTC. The encoded protein is CASSYLLSSYNEQFF.

The V gene is TRBV19, the J gene TRBJ2-1, with 8 bases fitting TRBD1. Germline V CDR1 and CDR2: LNHDA, SQIVND (reference sequence). The V and J ends lost 7 bases and 7 bases, in that order; junction bases with no gene match: 6. The CDR3 is 13 amino acids. The CDR3 reads CASNSGGWNEQFF. CDR3 nucleotide sequence: TGTGCCAGTAATTCAGGGGGCTGGAATGAGCAGTTCTTC.

This chain joins TRBV5-4 and TRBJ2-2; D is possibly TRBD2 (6 bases). Germline-derived CDR1 and CDR2 are SGHNT and YYREEE (reference sequence). V was clipped by 5 bases and J by 5 bases, with 16 bases between them. The CDR3 spans 15 residues. The CDR3 here is CASSPRGGWTGELFF. DNA of the CDR3: TGTGCCAGCAGTCCAAGGGGAGGTTGGACCGGGGAGCTGTTTTTT.

The J gene is TRBJ2-5, the V gene TRBV27; 7 nucleotides agree with TRBD2. The CDR3 covers 15 residues. V was clipped by 5 bases and J by 5 bases; unmatched bases: 11. Germline V CDR1 and CDR2: MNHEY, SMNVEV (reference sequence). The CDR3 loop reads CASSPLGGIAETQYF. DNA for the CDR3: TGTGCCAGCAGTCCACTGGGAGGGATCGCGGAGACCCAGTACTTC.

Turning to this clonotype: Given a much more abundant clone one base away, this may be a read error. The V call is TRBV11-3, the J call TRBJ2-2, with 12 positions matching TRBD1. CDR3 size: 21 residues. Germline CDR1 and CDR2: SGHNT and YENEEA. The CDR3 DNA follows: TGTGCCAGCAACTTAGATCGGCAAACGCGATCCGGGACAGGGGGCCCCGGGGAGCTGTTTTTT. Amino acids: CASNLDRQTRSGTGGPGELFF.

Notes on this clonotype: This could be a read error, since a much larger clone is one nucleotide away. This rearrangement joins TRBV12-3 or TRBV12-4 to TRBJ2-5; D gene unclear. V shed 3 bases and J shed 6 bases, with 11 bases lying between them. This CDR3 contains 13 residues. CDR3 in DNA: TGTGCCAGCAGTTTCGGCGCTCGGCAGACCCAGTACTTC. The encoded protein is CASSFGARQTQYF.

This rearrangement joins TRBV6-5 to TRBJ2-7, with D hard to call. Looked up from germline, CDR1 is MNHEY and CDR2 is SVGAGI. The CDR3 covers 16 residues. V dropped 0 bases and J dropped 0 bases, with 12 bases sitting between them. CDR3: CASSYSRFSSSYEQYF. CDR3 coding DNA: TGTGCCAGCAGTTACTCCCGGTTCTCAAGCTCCTACGAGCAGTACTTC.

This clonotype showed up just a few times. This rearrangement joins TRBV6-6 to TRBJ1-3; D is unresolved. CDR1 is MNHNY and CDR2 is SVGAGI in the germline V gene (reference sequence). V dropped 5 bases and J dropped 8 bases, with 4 bases sitting between them. The CDR3 runs 10 residues. The CDR3 bases are TGTGCCAGCAGTCACGACACCATATATTTT. It specifies CASSHDTIYF.

The rearrangement uses TRBV27 and TRBJ2-7; 10 bases match TRBD1. Germline lookup yields CDR1 MNHEY and CDR2 SMNVEV (reference sequence). This CDR3 has 15 amino acids. Trimming at V came to 5 bases and at J to 6 bases, leaving 10 bases not matched to a gene. CDR3 coding DNA: TGTGCCAGCAGTCCAACCGGGACAGGGGACCTCGAGCAGTACTTC. Residues: CASSPTGTGDLEQYF.

This clonotype has ten or more counts. The chain uses TRBV7-2 and TRBJ2-5; D gene uncertain. Trimming took 1 base from V and 1 from J, leaving 10 bases between them. From germline, CDR1 is SGHTA and CDR2 FQGNSA. This CDR3 comprises 15 residues. The CDR3 sequence: CASSLDHPIQETQYF. CDR3 in DNA: TGTGCCAGCAGCTTAGATCACCCCATCCAAGAGACCCAGTACTTC.

This clonotype has at least ten counts. The rearrangement uses TRBV12-3 or TRBV12-4 and TRBJ1-5; D uncertain. The CDR3 consists of 14 residues. V gave up 7 bases and J gave up 3 bases, with 13 bases separating them. The CDR3 loop reads CASNPGGFNQPQHF. CDR3 in DNA: TGTGCCAGCAACCCGGGAGGGTTCAATCAGCCCCAGCATTTT.

This clonotype was recorded many times. The gene calls are TRBV20-1 and TRBJ2-3, with TRBD2 matching 12 bases. This CDR3 is built from 16 residues. The trim removed 3 bases at V and 3 bases at J, leaving 7 bases unmatched. The germline V gene encodes CDR1 DFQATT and CDR2 SNEGSKA (reference sequence). The CDR3 loop reads CSARASGRALTDTQYF. The CDR3 DNA follows: TGCAGTGCTAGGGCTAGCGGGAGGGCCTTGACAGATACGCAGTATTTT.

This clonotype was counted ten times or more. The rearrangement uses TRBV12-3 or TRBV12-4 and TRBJ2-1; D possibly corresponds to TRBD2 (6 bases). V was cut by 5 bases and J by 6 bases, with 17 bases left in between. The length of the CDR3 is 15 residues. The CDR3 protein is CASSRDLRDFNEQFF. CDR3 DNA sequence: TGTGCCAGCAGTAGGGACCTCAGGGACTTCAATGAGCAGTTCTTC.

This clonotype was seen many times. V and J are TRBV20-1 and TRBJ1-2; the D is unclear. Looked up from germline, CDR1 is DFQATT and CDR2 is SNEGSKA (reference sequence). Trimming removed 3 bases from V and 0 bases from J, with 11 bases in between. This CDR3 spans 14 amino acids. The CDR3 spells CSASDTKSNYGYTF. The CDR3 nucleotides read TGCAGTGCTAGCGACACAAAATCTAACTATGGCTACACCTTC.

This clonotype was picked up many times. The chain has TRBV19 and TRBJ2-2; 9 bases agree with TRBD1. This CDR3 has 14 residues. V dropped 10 bases and J dropped 4; count of bases not matched to a gene: 7. CDR1 is LNHDA and CDR2 is SQIVND in the germline V gene (reference sequence). The DNA for the CDR3 is TGTGCCACCAGGGACAGGGCGACCACCGGGGAGCTGTTTTTT. Protein: CATRDRATTGELFF.

This clonotype was found many times. V gene TRBV6-1 combines with J gene TRBJ1-6, with D possibly matching TRBD1 (6 bases). The V gene lost 1 base and the J gene lost 3 bases, with 10 bases spanning the gap. CDR1 is MNHNS, CDR2 SASEGT, per germline. This CDR3 region has 16 residues. CDR3 in DNA: TGTGCCAGCAGTGAAGGCGGGGGCGGCTATAATTCACCCCTCCACTTT. Translation gives CASSEGGGGYNSPLHF.